This is a list of T cell receptor beta chains from one sample in a study of cytomegalovirus exposure and HLA in healthy donors. Assay: immunoSEQ multiplex PCR; the TCRdb copy retains only in-frame clones and omits some. The specimen's table records about 77,000 clones. Sequenced input: PBMCs. Receptors originate from a man over 45 in good health and CMV-seropositive. The conserved cysteine and the conserved F or W are not part of the CDR3 here.

ASTSEGSYNSPLH	TRBV7-9	TRBJ1-6
ASSLDSQHYGYT	TRBV7-2	TRBJ1-2
AWSVGGAANVLT	TRBV30	TRBJ2-6
ASSTPQGNYGYT	TRBV5-4	TRBJ1-2
ASSKGLNTEAF	TRBV5-1	TRBJ1-1
ASKLAEDNEQF	TRBV7-9	TRBJ2-1
ASSPPGGETQY	TRBV4-1	TRBJ2-5
ASSLSGPHQGEQF	TRBV5-1	TRBJ2-1
ASNQNQQRAF	TRBV6-1	TRBJ1-1
ASEEASWEDTDTQY	TRBV25-1	TRBJ2-3
ASSQESRALAGYT	TRBV4-1	TRBJ1-2
ASSLGAGGPYEQF	TRBV7-7	TRBJ2-1
ASSPRPRLQLTQETQY	TRBV9	TRBJ2-5
ASSVSLRQGITDTQY	TRBV9	TRBJ2-3
AWSEKTVLSNQPQH	TRBV30	TRBJ1-5
ASSFTTGTGGYT	TRBV6-1	TRBJ1-2
ASSGQGPSNQPQH	TRBV6-1	TRBJ1-5
ASSSSSAKNIQY	TRBV6-5	TRBJ2-4
ASSFGGTGINEQY	TRBV5-1	.
ASSYTDGQGVAAF	TRBV6-5	TRBJ1-1
ASSLSQGAGKTQY	TRBV5-1	TRBJ2-5
ASSLSQPGSGRLTYEQY	TRBV27	TRBJ2-7
ASSLEGGLPGETQY	TRBV11-2	TRBJ2-5